The T cell receptor beta chain under discussion was sequenced for a study of shared clonotypes between healthy human individuals. Across the study: Each donor contributed plates that comprised three CD4 naive, three CD4 memory, two CD8 naive and one CD8 memory. Study-level points and caveats: Rarefaction showed that sequencing of sorted subsets was incomplete (despite large depth).

Germline V lookup: CDR1 SGHRS, CDR2 YFSETQ. The CDR3 loop spans 15 amino acids. Trimming cost V 0 bases and J 2 bases; bases outside gene matches: 3. Assay runs were performed at deep level. Every subset's genomic DNA went evenly onto several immunoSEQ plates. Using immunoSEQ multiplex PCR, the repertoire was profiled, and TCRdb retains in-frame clones only, with some absent. The table shows about 190,000 clones, with over 50% occurring only once. This clone was observed at least ten times. Its matching antigen is unknown. The chain combines TRBV5-1 with TRBJ2-5, with TRBD2 matching over 8 bases. The TCR comes from a man aged 25 to 45 in good health. The source material was memory CD4+ T cells sorted from blood. Subset noted: CD45RA-negative fraction. The CDR3 DNA follows: TGCGCCAGCAGCTTGGGGCGCGGGGGGCAAGAGACCCAGTACTTC. Encoded protein: CASSLGRGGQETQYF. Combining the CDR3 with reference TRBV5-1 and TRBJ2-5 gives the whole variable domain KAGVTQTPRYLIKTRGQQVTLSCSPISGHRSVSWYQQTPGQGLQFLFEYFSETQRNKGNFPGRFSGRQFSNSRSEMNVSTLELGDSALYLCASSLGRGGQETQYFGPGTRLLVL.